This entry is about one T cell receptor (beta chain). This entry belongs to a study of OX40 agonist ivuxolimab in advanced cancers. This CDR3 is 14 amino acids long. From germline, CDR1 is LNHDA and CDR2 SQIVND (reference sequence). V shed 6 bases and J shed 1 base, with 9 bases lying between them. The data were produced by immunoSEQ multiplex PCR, yet TCRdb's version contains in-frame clones alone and is incomplete. The data show some 50,000 clones, with about 88% seen just once and about 0.68% held by the top ten. The sequence was collected from an adult with an advanced solid tumor such as melanoma, head and neck, liver or kidney cancer. Material: CD4+ or CD8+ T cells sorted from blood, obtained in a trial of the OX40 agonist ivuxolimab. This rearrangement joins TRBV19 to TRBJ2-2, with a possible D match to TRBD1 (6 bases). The CDR3 DNA follows: TGTGCCAGTAGGAAGACAGGGAACACCGGGGAGCTGTTTTTT. Its translation: CASRKTGNTGELFF.